Included here is one T cell receptor beta chain sequence, with context. Its antigen is still unknown. Nothing much larger sits one base from this clone, and base qualities are not available. The sample comes from a study of blood T cell repertoires in COVID-19 (dated by TCRdb to 2020 to 2022). Background for the entire study: The collaborator samples originated in the United States, Italy and Spain and spanned the acute and convalescent phases of COVID-19. Deeply sampled blood TCRbeta repertoires from subjects exposed to, actively infected with, or recovered from COVID-19 were included in the dataset. Where available, HLA class I and class II types were taken from metadata supplied by the sample provider and were not determined by assay-based typing. The repertoires were released in a freely available public database meant as a resource for research on the immune response to SARS-CoV-2. Samples were obtained from the ongoing ImmuneRACE study (first 160 participants) and from about 1,300 subjects provided by 6 global collaborators. The material from the prospective study consisted of cDNA or gDNA derived from T cells, B-cell-depleted T cells, or PBMCs. Sample metadata almost always included a de-identified subject ID, COVID-19 status, age in years and sex.

Results and caveats for the whole study, not just this receptor: The quantity of clinical and demographic metadata differed by source and by participant and was supplied without curation.

Germline trimming: 3 bases from V, 4 bases from J; junction bases outside gene matches: 5. The CDR3 goes from the cysteine to the phenylalanine over 14 residues. The only DNA kept is the CDR3, 42 bases in frame from the first base. From the germline V gene (reference sequence), CDR1 is DFQATT and CDR2 is SNEGSKA. Collaborating institutions collected whole blood in K2EDTA tubes following their own protocols. For TCRbeta analysis, collaborators shipped samples in one of three forms: frozen whole blood, isolated PBMCs, or DNA extracted from either of those sample types. TCRbeta CDR3 regions were amplified from genomic DNA using the immunoSEQ Assay, a bias-controlled multiplex PCR. For the original study's pipeline: Nucleated cell counts per sample were estimated from amplification of reference gene primers within the assay. Sequence reads were collapsed and filtered to measure the absolute abundance of every unique TCRbeta CDR3 rearrangement. For each sample, productive Simpson clonality was calculated as the square root of Simpson's diversity index across productive rearrangements. TCRdb provides this immuneACCESS table in a form limited to in-frame rearrangements. Some clones are lacking; in checked studies, under half of them reflect an unresolved V gene, and why the rest are absent is not known. That table supplies the V and J calls and clone size; D and trimming were determined from the DNA. The sample profile shows around 93,000 clones; about 87% of them were found once. The ten largest make up roughly 11% of the sample.

The receptor comes from a man older than 75 with acute or convalescent COVID-19. Input material: peripheral blood. The chain is assembled from TRBV20-1 and TRBJ2-7; 11 nucleotides in the junction match TRBD2. The DNA sequence is TGCAGTGCTAGTGTAGCGGGGGGGCGATACGAGCAGTACTTC. Its coded protein is CSASVAGGRYEQYF.